The next 29 T cell receptor beta chains were all read from a single sample in a study of PD-1 blockade in classical Hodgkin lymphoma. TCRdb keeps only in-frame clones here, not all; method: immunoSEQ multiplex PCR. Altogether under 20,000 clones are present, 70% to 75% being singletons, with the ten largest covering 2% to 3%. Sample time point: cycle 4 day 1 (C4D1), after 5 to 7 weeks of nivolumab. No patient escaped relapse after autologous stem cell transplantation, and brentuximab vedotin exposure varied. CD4+ T cells were purified from thawed PBMCs by magnetic negative selection. Sequenced here: CD4+ T cells from blood, sampled before the fourth cycle of nivolumab. The receptors were gathered from a human donor with classical Hodgkin lymphoma.

This clone was detected only once. The chain has TRBV10-3 and TRBJ2-1; TRBD1 matches at 9 bases. V shed 4 bases, J shed 8 bases, and the junction held 3 bases outside the gene matches. Germline V gene data show CDR1 as ENHRY and CDR2 as SYGVKD. The CDR3 runs to 13 residues. CDR3 coding DNA: TGTGCCATCAGTGGGACAGGGGTCTATGAGCAGTTCTTC. It is translated as CAISGTGVYEQFF.

This clone occurred a few times. The CDR3 DNA is TGTGCCAGCAGCTTCTTTGGGGGGACAGCGAATTCACCCCTCCACTTT. Translated, it gives CASSFFGGTANSPLHF. V gene TRBV5-6 combines with J gene TRBJ1-6; 7 bases map to TRBD1. The CDR3 contains 16 residues. Germline V gives CDR1 SGHDT, CDR2 YYEEEE. The junction had 9 bases not matched to a gene; V was cut back by 2 bases and J by 7 bases.

The chain links TRBV5-6 to TRBJ2-3; D gene ambiguous. The CDR3 runs to 14 residues. CDR1 and CDR2 from the germline V gene are SGHDT and YYEEEE. V was shortened by 4 bases and J by 1 base, with 10 bases between the two germline ends. This CDR3 reads CASSTTLRTDTQYF. The CDR3 region has the DNA TGTGCCAGCAGCACGACTCTTCGCACAGATACGCAGTATTTT.

This clone appeared once. V and J are TRBV30 and TRBJ1-1; D gene unclear. Deletions cut 2 bases from V and 8 bases from J, with 9 bases between. Per the germline V gene, CDR1 is GTSNPN and CDR2 is SVGIG (reference sequence). The CDR3 spans 11 residues. The CDR3 DNA sequence: TGTGCCTGGAGTCGGCGGAGAGAAGCTTTCTTT. Translation gives CAWSRRREAFF.

The CDR3: CASSLEVSEAFF. The CDR3 nucleotides read TGTGCCAGCAGCTTAGAGGTCTCTGAAGCTTTCTTT. This chain joins TRBV7-9 and TRBJ1-1; D gene ambiguous. The CDR3 consists of 12 residues. CDR1 is SEHNR, CDR2 FQNEAQ, per germline (reference sequence). Trimming stripped 1 base from V and 6 bases from J, with 6 bases between.

V usage is TRBV7-9 and J usage is TRBJ1-1, with D tentatively TRBD1 (6 bases). This CDR3 has 15 residues. Germline V CDR1 and CDR2: SEHNR, FQNEAQ (reference sequence). With 5 bases removed from V and 1 base from J, the gap between germline ends came to 14 bases. The CDR3 here is CASSPGQPPNTEAFF. CDR3 coding DNA: TGTGCCAGCAGCCCAGGACAGCCCCCGAACACTGAAGCTTTCTTT.

This clone showed up just once. Written as DNA, the CDR3 is TGTGCCATCAGCCCCACTAGCGGAGCTCTCTACGAGCAGTACTTC. Protein: CAISPTSGALYEQYF. The rearrangement joins TRBV10-3 to TRBJ2-7; the match to TRBD2 covers 8 bases. J gave up 3 bases and V 6 bases, and 10 bases lay outside the gene matches. Germline V gives CDR1 ENHRY, CDR2 SYGVKD. The CDR3 has 15 amino acids.

The chain has TRBV7-3 and TRBJ2-7; a weak D match, TRBD2 (5 bases). Looked up from germline, CDR1 is SGHTA and CDR2 is FQGTGA. V was clipped by 1 base and J by 7 bases, with 11 bases between them. The CDR3 runs 13 residues. The CDR3 DNA follows: TGTGCCAGCAGCTTAAATACCCGGGGTGAGCAGTACTTC. This translates into CASSLNTRGEQYF. Supplemented by reference TRBV7-3 and TRBJ2-7, the full variable domain reads GAGVSQTPSNKVTEKGKYVELRCDPISGHTALYWYRQSLGQGPEFLIYFQGTGAADDSGLPNDRFFAVRPEGSVSTLKIQRTERGDSAVYLCASSLNTRGEQYFGPGTRLTVT.

This chain's CDR3 is CARAAGGYEQYF. CDR3 bases: TGTGCCAGGGCGGCAGGGGGCTACGAGCAGTACTTC. The chain has TRBV19 and TRBJ2-7, with 7 bases matching TRBD1. Trimming cost V 9 bases and J 3 bases; bases outside gene matches: 5. The germline V gene encodes CDR1 LNHDA and CDR2 SQIVND (reference sequence). This CDR3 spans 12 amino acids. The full variable domain, in which reference TRBV19 and TRBJ2-7 provide the parts outside the CDR3, is DGGITQSPKYLFRKEGQNVTLSCEQNLNHDAMYWYRQDPGQGLRLIYYSQIVNDFQKGDIAEGYSVSREKKESFPLTVTSAQKNPTAFYLCARAAGGYEQYFGPGTRLTVT.

Only a few counts were recorded for this clone. The genes are TRBV11-2 and TRBJ1-1; 8 bases fit TRBD1. The CDR3 is made up of 15 amino acids. The V gene end was trimmed by 7 bases and the J gene end by 2 bases; junction bases not matched to a gene: 9. The germline V gene has CDR1 SGHAT and CDR2 FQNNGV. In DNA, the CDR3 is TGTGCCAGCAATGAGCAGGGACAGGTAAACACTGAAGCTTTCTTT. Encoded protein: CASNEQGQVNTEAFF.

The gene calls are TRBV2 and TRBJ2-1; D is uncertain. The length of the CDR3 is 13 residues. The V gene lost 0 bases and the J gene lost 11 bases, with 11 bases spanning the gap. The germline gives CDR1 SNHLY, CDR2 FYNNEI. The chain's CDR3 is CASSEATLVQQFF. CDR3 nucleotides: TGTGCCAGCAGTGAAGCTACATTGGTCCAGCAGTTCTTC.

In its sample, this clone was seen once. This CDR3 is CASSLVTAGSYGYTF. As DNA, the CDR3 is TGTGCCAGCAGCTTGGTTACAGCCGGCAGCTATGGCTACACCTTC. The chain couples TRBV5-8 to TRBJ1-2; the D is unclear. V lost 0 bases and J lost 4, with 13 bases in between. This CDR3 region has 15 residues. CDR1 is SGHTS, CDR2 YDEGEE, per germline.

The CDR3 nucleotides read TGTGCCAGCTCATACCGGACACCTGCAAGCACTGAAGCTTTCTTT. It encodes CASSYRTPASTEAFF. This chain links TRBV18 with TRBJ1-1; D may be TRBD1 (5 bases). The V and J ends lost 5 bases and 4 bases respectively, with 17 bases between them. Looked up from germline, CDR1 is KGHSH and CDR2 is LQKENI. The CDR3 consists of 15 residues. Using reference TRBV18 and TRBJ1-1 for the parts outside the CDR3, the full variable domain is NAGVMQNPRHLVRRRGQEARLRCSPMKGHSHVYWYRQLPEEGLKFMVYLQKENIIDESGMPKERFSAEFPKEGPSILRIQQVVRGDSAAYFCASSYRTPASTEAFFGQGTRLTVV.

This chain links TRBV5-1 with TRBJ2-7, with 8 nucleotides matching TRBD2. The CDR3 covers 15 residues. The J segment lost 0 bases and the V segment lost 4 bases, leaving 6 bases of the junction unmatched. CDR1 SGHRS and CDR2 YFSETQ come from the germline V gene. CDR3 nucleotides: TGCGCCAGCAGCCCGGCCGGGACTAGCTCCTACGAGCAGTACTTC. Translating it yields CASSPAGTSSYEQYF.

This rearrangement joins TRBV18 to TRBJ2-7; the match to TRBD2 covers 12 bases. The length of the CDR3 is 15 residues. Trimming at V came to 6 bases and at J to 1 base, leaving 4 bases not matched to a gene. Germline values: CDR1 KGHSH, CDR2 LQKENI. CDR3 sequence: CASSRTSGTSYEQYF. In DNA, the CDR3 is TGTGCCAGCTCGCGGACTAGCGGGACATCCTACGAGCAGTACTTC.

The chain combines TRBV28 with TRBJ1-6; possible D gene TRBD1, 6 bases. The V end lost 2 bases, the J end lost 2 bases, and 10 bases lay between the germline ends. Germline CDR1 reads MDHEN; CDR2 reads SYDVKM. CDR3 length equals 16 residues. The CDR3 here is CASSLRGVPYNSPLHF. The CDR3 coding sequence is TGTGCCAGCAGTTTAAGGGGGGTGCCCTATAATTCACCCCTCCACTTT.

This chain connects TRBV6-1 to TRBJ2-7; TRBD2 agrees at 12 bases. Germline values: CDR1 MNHNS, CDR2 SASEGT. V shed 4 bases and J 4 bases; nucleotides not matched to a gene: 8. The CDR3 totals 16 residues. The CDR3 DNA sequence: TGTGCCAGCAGTGCGTTCCCGACTAGCGGGAGTTACGAGCAGTACTTC. Translating gives CASSAFPTSGSYEQYF.

The genes are TRBV6-6 and TRBJ1-1, with D tentatively TRBD1 (5 bases). CDR1 and CDR2 (germline): MNHNY, SVGAGI (reference sequence). This CDR3 contains 13 residues. V was clipped by 6 bases and J by 7 bases, with 15 bases between them. The CDR3 DNA sequence: TGTGCCAGCAGCCCACCGGGGGTCGGTGAAGCTTTCTTT. Protein product: CASSPPGVGEAFF.

The V and J genes are TRBV19 and TRBJ2-1, with D maybe TRBD1 (5 bases). CDR3 length: 15 amino acids. Per germline, CDR1 LNHDA and CDR2 SQIVND (reference sequence). The V and J ends lost 6 bases and 1 base respectively, with 13 bases between them. The CDR3 DNA follows: TGTGCCAGTAGAGCTTCAGGGTTATCCTACAATGAGCAGTTCTTC. As protein: CASRASGLSYNEQFF.

The chain joins TRBV2 to TRBJ1-3, with 7 bases aligning to TRBD1. Germline values: CDR1 SNHLY, CDR2 FYNNEI. With 6 bases clipped from V and 1 base from J, the junction kept 12 bases outside the gene matches. The CDR3 totals 17 residues. Written as DNA, the CDR3 is TGTGCCAGCAGGGGTACCGGGACAGAGGTTTCTGGAAACACCATATATTTT. Encoded protein: CASRGTGTEVSGNTIYF.

This clone was counted only a few times. The CDR3 protein is CASSPLQGMNTEAFF. In DNA, the CDR3 is TGTGCCAGCTCACCACTTCAGGGCATGAACACTGAAGCTTTCTTT. This chain connects TRBV18 to TRBJ1-1, with a tentative D call TRBD1 (5 bases). This CDR3 spans 15 amino acids. In germline, CDR1 is KGHSH, CDR2 LQKENI. Trimming took off 1 base at V and 0 bases at J, with 9 bases between the two ends.

V usage is TRBV7-2 and J usage is TRBJ1-1; D call uncertain. The CDR3 is 11 amino acids. Germline V CDR1 and CDR2: SGHTA, FQGNSA. V lost 0 bases and J 5 bases, leaving 1 base between the germline ends. In nucleotides, the CDR3 is TGTGCCAGCAGCTTAGCGACTGAAGCTTTCTTT. It translates to CASSLATEAFF. The whole variable domain, filled in from reference TRBV7-2 and TRBJ1-1, reads GAGVSQSPSNKVTEKGKDVELRCDPISGHTALYWYRQSLGQGLEFLIYFQGNSAPDKSGLPSDRFSAERTGGSVSTLTIQRTQQEDSAVYLCASSLATEAFFGQGTRLTVV.

The chain combines TRBV6-6 with TRBJ2-1; no firm D call. The CDR3 runs to 14 residues. The ends were cut back, 2 bases at V and 5 bases at J, with 10 bases in the middle. From germline, CDR1 is MNHNY and CDR2 SVGAGI (reference sequence). CDR3 residues: CASSYSQSNNEQFF. CDR3 sequence (DNA): TGTGCCAGCAGTTACAGTCAATCTAACAATGAGCAGTTCTTC.

By share of the sample, this clone is medium-sized. V and J are TRBV2 and TRBJ1-5; 7 nucleotides match TRBD1. V was clipped by 1 base and J by 8 bases; unmatched bases: 5. Germline-derived CDR1 and CDR2 are SNHLY and FYNNEI. This CDR3 is 14 amino acids long. The CDR3 here is CASSEEGGVEPQHF. CDR3 in DNA: TGTGCCAGCAGTGAAGAAGGGGGCGTTGAGCCCCAGCATTTT.

The gene calls are TRBV10-3 and TRBJ2-2; no clear D gene. The length of the CDR3 is 14 residues. V shed 2 bases and J shed 2 bases, with 6 bases lying between them. Per germline, CDR1 ENHRY and CDR2 SYGVKD. The DNA for the CDR3 is TGTGCCATCAGTGAGGTACGCAACACCGGGGAGCTGTTTTTT. Its protein product is CAISEVRNTGELFF.

This chain uses TRBV12-5 with TRBJ2-1; 8 bases match TRBD1. This CDR3 is 15 amino acids long. Germline loops: CDR1 LGHNT, CDR2 FRNRAP. With 0 bases clipped from V and 15 bases from J, the junction kept 13 bases outside the gene matches. In DNA, the CDR3 is TGTGCTAGTGGTTTGGTTCGGACAGGGTCCCATCCATTGTTCTTC. This codes for CASGLVRTGSHPLFF.

The chain uses TRBV4-1 and TRBJ1-1; tentative D call: TRBD1 (5 bases). Germline CDR1 and CDR2: MGHRA and YSYEKL. The CDR3 length is 15 residues. Trimming took off 1 base at V and 5 bases at J, with 14 bases between the two ends. CDR3 sequence: CASSQAGGRRTEAFF. The CDR3, as DNA: TGCGCCAGCAGCCAAGCGGGGGGGAGGAGGACTGAAGCTTTCTTT.

The genes are TRBV7-2 and TRBJ2-7; no clear D. The CDR3 runs to 11 residues. Germline V CDR1 and CDR2: SGHTA, FQGNSA. Trimming pared 4 bases from V and 4 bases from J, leaving 5 bases between. The CDR3 spells CASSSRYEQYF. For the CDR3, the DNA is TGTGCCAGCAGCTCAAGGTACGAGCAGTACTTC.

Only a few counts were recorded for this clone. The CDR3 DNA follows: TGTGCCAGCAGTTTCTCAGGGAATAGCAATCAGCCCCAGCATTTT. Protein sequence: CASSFSGNSNQPQHF. The V and J genes are TRBV2 and TRBJ1-5, with TRBD1 as a possible D gene (5 bases). The CDR3 is 15 amino acids. Germline values: CDR1 SNHLY, CDR2 FYNNEI. Trimming left V 5 bases short and J 0 bases short, with 11 bases between.